This TCR beta chain was sequenced for a study of T cell repertoires in cytomegalovirus infection. Overall study: It can be stated that public TCR beta signatures indicated CMV infection as well as a matching HLA type. Regarding the study as a whole: Carriers of CMV and the relevant HLA type were discriminated by public TCR beta frequency. The ex vivo response was dominated by HLA-C-restricted CMV-specific TCR beta clonotypes.

TCRdb re-called the reads through MiXCR, storing one row per CDR3 protein. The sample holds fewer than 1,000,000 distinct CDR3 sequences, approximately 31% seen once. Only a few counts were recorded for this clonotype. Antigen: not known. This sample comprised cultured CD8+ T cells from PBMCs, obtained from culture after CMV antigen stimulation. This clonotype was obtained from a human donor in good health (CMV status not recorded). Some clones in this sample may be carry-over from other donors' samples.

The CDR3 loop is CASRPGLAGHEQFF. In nucleotides, the CDR3 is TGTGCCAGCAGACCGGGACTAGCGGGGCATGAGCAGTTCTTC. This chain connects TRBV6-6 to TRBJ2-1; 13 nucleotides match TRBD2. After removal of 6 bases from V and 8 bases from J, the junction contained 4 bases not matched to a gene. Germline lookup yields CDR1 MNHNY and CDR2 SVGAGI (reference sequence). This CDR3 has 14 amino acids.